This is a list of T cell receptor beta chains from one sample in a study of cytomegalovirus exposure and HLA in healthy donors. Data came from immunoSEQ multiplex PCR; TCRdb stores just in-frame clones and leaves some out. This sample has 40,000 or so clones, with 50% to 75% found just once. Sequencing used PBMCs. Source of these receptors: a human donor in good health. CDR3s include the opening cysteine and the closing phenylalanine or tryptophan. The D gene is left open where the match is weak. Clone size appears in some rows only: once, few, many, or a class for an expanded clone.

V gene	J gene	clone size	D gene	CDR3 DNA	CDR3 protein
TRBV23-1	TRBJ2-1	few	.	TGCGCCAGCAGTCAGGAACCGGGTTGGGGGCTTGAGAATGAGCAGTTCTTC	CASSQEPGWGLENEQFF
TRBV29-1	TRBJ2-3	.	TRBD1	TGCAGCGTCCCCACAGGGGGCACAGATACGCAGTATTTT	CSVPTGGTDTQYF
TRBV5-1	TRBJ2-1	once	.	TGCGCCAGCAGCTTGGGTTTGGCGGATTCTGAGCAGTTCTTC	CASSLGLADSEQFF
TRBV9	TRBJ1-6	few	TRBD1	TGTGCCAGCAGCGTAGATGGGACAGGCCAGAATTCACCCCTCCACTTT	CASSVDGTGQNSPLHF
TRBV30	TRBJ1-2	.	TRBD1	TGTGCCTGGAGTCACAGGGGATCTGGCAGGTTACTTAGCTACACCTTC	CAWSHRGSGRLLSYTF
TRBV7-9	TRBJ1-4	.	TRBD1	TGTGCCAGCAGCCCACAGGGGGTCGGTGAAAAACTGTTTTTT	CASSPQGVGEKLFF
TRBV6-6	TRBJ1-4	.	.	TGTGCCAGCAGTTACCCCGACAGTCCCAATGAAAAACTGTTTTTT	CASSYPDSPNEKLFF
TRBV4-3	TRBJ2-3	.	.	TGCGCCAGCAGCCGCGCCACAGGGAAGTTCGCAGATACGCAGTATTTT	CASSRATGKFADTQYF
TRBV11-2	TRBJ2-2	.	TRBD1	TGTGCCAGCAGCATCGACAGGGGCACCGGGGAGCTGTTTTTT	CASSIDRGTGELFF
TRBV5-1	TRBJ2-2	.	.	TGCGCCAGCAGACTTACGGACACCGGGGAGCTGTTTTTT	CASRLTDTGELFF
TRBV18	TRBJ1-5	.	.	TGTGCCAGCTCACCTGTCGCGAGCAATCAGCCCCAGCATTTT	CASSPVASNQPQHF
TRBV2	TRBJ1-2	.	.	TGTGCCAGCGGGCCCCACCGAGCTAACTATGGCTACACCTTC	CASGPHRANYGYTF
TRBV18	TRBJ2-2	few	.	TGTGCCAGCTCACGGACAGATCCCGGGGAGCTGTTTTTT	CASSRTDPGELFF
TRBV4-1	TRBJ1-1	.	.	TGCGCCAGCAGCCGTAGAAGCGGGGGGTCGGACTTGGGCACTGAAGCTTTCTTT	CASSRRSGGSDLGTEAFF
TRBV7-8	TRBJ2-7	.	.	TGTGCCAGCAGCCCCCTCTACGAGCAGTACTTC	CASSPLYEQYF
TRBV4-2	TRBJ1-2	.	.	TGTGCCAGCAGCCGGGGGGAAGGGAGAACCTTC	CASSRGEGRTF
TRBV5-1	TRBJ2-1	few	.	TGCGCCAGCAGCTTGAATCCGGGGGGCCTCAACAATGAGCAGTTCTTC	CASSLNPGGLNNEQFF
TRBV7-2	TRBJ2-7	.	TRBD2	TGTGCCAGCAGCTTCGGGGGGGAAAGCTACGAGCAGTACTTC	CASSFGGESYEQYF
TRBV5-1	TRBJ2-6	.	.	TGCGCCAGCAGCCGTAGTAGCTACTCTGGGGCCAACGTCCTGACTTTC	CASSRSSYSGANVLTF
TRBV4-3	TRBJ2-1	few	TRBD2	TGCGCCAGCAGCCAAGAGGGGCTAGCGGGGGGGCCCGATGAGCAGTTCTTC	CASSQEGLAGGPDEQFF
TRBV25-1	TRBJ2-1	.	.	TGTGCCAGCAGTGATCAGGCCCGGTCCTCCTACAATGAGCAGTTCTTC	CASSDQARSSYNEQFF
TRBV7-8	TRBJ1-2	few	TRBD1	TGTGCCAGCAGCCCGCGTGGACAGGGCTCGAACTATGGCTACACCTTC	CASSPRGQGSNYGYTF
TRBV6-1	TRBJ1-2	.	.	TGTGCCAGCGTGTCGTTTCTGGGCCCTGACTATGGCTACACCTTC	CASVSFLGPDYGYTF
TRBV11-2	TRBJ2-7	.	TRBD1	TGTGCCAGCAGCCGATATCGGGACAGGGGTTACGAGCAGTACTTC	CASSRYRDRGYEQYF
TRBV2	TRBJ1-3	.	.	TGTGCCAGCAGTGAAATAATAGGACAGATCTCTGGAAACACCATATATTTT	CASSEIIGQISGNTIYF
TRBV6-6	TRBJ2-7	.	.	TGTGCCAGCAGTTATGACTACTTCTACGAGCAGTACTTC	CASSYDYFYEQYF
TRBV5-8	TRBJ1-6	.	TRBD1	TGTGCCAGCAGCCCGGACAGGGTAAATTCACCCCTCCACTTT	CASSPDRVNSPLHF
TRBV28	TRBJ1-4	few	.	TGTGCCAGCAGTACAATAGACACCCGAACAAATGAAAAACTGTTTTTT	CASSTIDTRTNEKLFF
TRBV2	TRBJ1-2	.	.	TGTGCCAGCAGTGTTGGTCAGGGGAGCGGCTACACCTTC	CASSVGQGSGYTF
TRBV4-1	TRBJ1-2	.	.	TGCGCCAGCAGCCAAGTGGCACAGGCAAACTATGGCTACACCTTC	CASSQVAQANYGYTF
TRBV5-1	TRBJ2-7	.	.	TGCGCCAGCAGCTTGGAGAGGAACTCCTACGAGCAGTACTTC	CASSLERNSYEQYF
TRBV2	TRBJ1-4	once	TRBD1	TGTGCCAGCAGTAGACAGGGGGCCACTAATGAAAAACTGTTTTTT	CASSRQGATNEKLFF
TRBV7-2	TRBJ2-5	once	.	TGTGCCAGCAGCTTAGGGCGGACTCAAGAGACCCAGTACTTC	CASSLGRTQETQYF
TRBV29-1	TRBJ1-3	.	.	TGCAGCGTTGGGCAGGGAACGGGAAACACCATATATTTT	CSVGQGTGNTIYF
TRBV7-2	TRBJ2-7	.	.	TGTGCCAGCAGCCTCGGGGACACCTACGAGCAGTACTTC	CASSLGDTYEQYF
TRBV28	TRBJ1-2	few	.	TGTGCCAGCAGTTTTACCACAATCGCTCAGGGGAATGGCTACACCTTC	CASSFTTIAQGNGYTF
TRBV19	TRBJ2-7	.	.	TGTGCCAGTAGTAGCCGGGACACCCTCTACGAGCAGTACTTC	CASSSRDTLYEQYF
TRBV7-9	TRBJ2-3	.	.	TGTGCCAGCAGCCCACAGGGCGATACGCAGTATTTT	CASSPQGDTQYF
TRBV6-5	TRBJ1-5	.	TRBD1	TGTGCCGCAAGGGGGCCAAATCAGCCCCAGCATTTT	CAARGPNQPQHF
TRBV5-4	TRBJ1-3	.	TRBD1	TGTGCCAGCAGCTTGCAGGGGGTCACGTCTGGAAACACCATATATTTT	CASSLQGVTSGNTIYF
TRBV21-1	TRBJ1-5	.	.	TGTGCCAGCAGAGAACAGGGATGGAATCAGCCCCAGCATTTT	CASREQGWNQPQHF
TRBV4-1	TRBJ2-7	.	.	TGCGCCAGCAGCCAAGTATATTGGGACAACTCCTACGAGCAGTACTTC	CASSQVYWDNSYEQYF
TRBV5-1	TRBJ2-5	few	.	TGCGCCAGCGCGGCAGGGCCGGTGGTAGCTGAGACCCAGTACTTC	CASAAGPVVAETQYF
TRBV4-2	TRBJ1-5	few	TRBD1	TGTGCCAGCAGCCAAGATCTTGGCAGGGGGTTGTATTTT	CASSQDLGRGLYF
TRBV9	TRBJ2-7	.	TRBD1	TGTGCCAGCAGCCCTCTTGGACAGGGGGCTCTCTCCGAGCAGTACTTC	CASSPLGQGALSEQYF
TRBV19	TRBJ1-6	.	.	TGTGCCAGTAGGACCGGACAGAATCGCAATTCACCCCTCCACTTT	CASRTGQNRNSPLHF
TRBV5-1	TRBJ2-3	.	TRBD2	TGCGCCACTCGACCGACTAGCGGGGGGGCAGATACGCAGTATTTT	CATRPTSGGADTQYF
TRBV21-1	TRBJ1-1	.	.	TGTGCCAGCAGCCTTACCCCGAGGACAGACAAGTCTTGGAACTCGGGAAACACTGAAGCTTTCTTT	CASSLTPRTDKSWNSGNTEAFF
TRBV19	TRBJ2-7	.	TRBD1	TGTGCCAGTAGTATTCGAGGGGGCGCATCCCCCTACGAGCAGTACTTC	CASSIRGGASPYEQYF
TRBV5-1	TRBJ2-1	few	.	TGCGCCAGCAGCTCGATAAACTCCGGCGGGGATGAGCAGTTCTTC	CASSSINSGGDEQFF
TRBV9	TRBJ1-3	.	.	TGTGCCAGCAGCGTAGGCGGGGGCTTCGGAAACACCATATATTTT	CASSVGGGFGNTIYF